These 4 T cell receptor beta chains share one sample of origin, sequenced in a study of blood T cell repertoires in COVID-19. TCRdb keeps only in-frame clones here, not all; method: immunoSEQ multiplex PCR. The data show just over 150,000 clones, with around 80% seen just once and 20% to 25% held by the top ten. The sample consisted of peripheral blood. These receptors were obtained from an elderly woman with acute or convalescent COVID-19.

This clone came up once. The chain combines TRBV5-4 with TRBJ2-2, with D tentatively TRBD1 (5 bases). The CDR3 loop spans 17 amino acids. CDR1 and CDR2 (germline): SGHNT, YYREEE (reference sequence). Trimming cost V 3 bases and J 0 bases, with 15 bases left between them. The CDR3 DNA reads as TGTGCCAGCAGCTATGGAACCAGGGCCCCGAACACCGGGGAGCTGTTTTTT. This sequence encodes CASSYGTRAPNTGELFF.

This rearrangement joins TRBV4-1 to TRBJ1-2; possible D gene TRBD1, 5 bases. This CDR3 contains 16 residues. CDR1 is MGHRA, CDR2 YSYEKL, per germline. V lost 0 bases and J lost 6, with 17 bases in between. The CDR3 protein is CASSQEGGGPVHGYTF. The CDR3, as DNA: TGCGCCAGCAGCCAAGAGGGGGGGGGACCTGTTCATGGCTACACCTTC.

This chain uses TRBV6-6 with TRBJ2-7; no reliable D call. This CDR3 is 14 amino acids long. Looked up from germline, CDR1 is MNHNY and CDR2 is SVGAGI (reference sequence). Trimming shortened V by 0 bases and J by 6 bases, and 12 bases separated the two germline ends. This chain's CDR3 is CASSYSGGLGEQYF. The CDR3 nucleotides read TGTGCCAGCAGTTACTCAGGTGGGCTCGGCGAGCAGTACTTC.

V usage is TRBV11-2 and J usage is TRBJ2-1, with TRBD1 identical over 7 bases. The CDR3 is made up of 15 amino acids. In germline, CDR1 is SGHAT, CDR2 FQNNGV. Trimming cost V 5 bases and J 2 bases; bases outside gene matches: 6. The CDR3: CASSTAGTAYNEQFF. CDR3 sequence (DNA): TGTGCCAGCAGCACGGCCGGGACAGCCTACAATGAGCAGTTCTTC.